A selection of T cell receptor beta chains follows, all from one sample in a study of blood T cell repertoires in COVID-19. Clones were sequenced by immunoSEQ multiplex PCR, and TCRdb holds only the in-frame ones, with some missing. The sample holds about 94,000 clones, about 86% seen once. What was sequenced was peripheral blood. The receptor set was obtained from a woman aged 55-70 years in a cohort sampled during active or convalescent COVID-19. Both conserved end residues are part of each CDR3. The D gene is left open where the match is weak. The size field is filled for only some rows; it gives once, few, many or a size class.

d_call,clone_size,j_call,v_call,cdr3_aa,cdr3_nt
TRBD2,-,TRBJ2-1,TRBV19,CASSRAGGPLPTTPDEQFF,TGTGCCAGTAGTCGGGCGGGAGGGCCCCTCCCTACGACCCCAGATGAGCAGTTCTTC
TRBD2,-,TRBJ2-7,TRBV5-1,CASSSGRGEQYF,TGCGCCAGCAGCTCGGGGAGGGGCGAGCAGTACTTC
-,-,TRBJ2-5,TRBV14,CASSQERQYQETQYF,TGTGCCAGCAGCCAAGAAAGACAGTACCAAGAGACCCAGTACTTC
TRBD2,few,TRBJ2-1,TRBV18,CASSPSSGRISYNEQFF,TGTGCCAGCTCACCTTCTAGCGGGAGGATCTCCTACAATGAGCAGTTCTTC
TRBD1,-,TRBJ1-3,TRBV19,CASSILGQSFAGNTIYF,TGTGCCAGTAGTATTTTGGGACAGTCCTTCGCTGGAAACACCATATATTTT
TRBD1,-,TRBJ1-1,TRBV4-1,CASSQGGQGGTEAFF,TGCGCCAGCAGCCAAGGCGGACAGGGAGGTACTGAAGCTTTCTTT
-,few,TRBJ2-6,TRBV3-1/TRBV3-2,CASSPGQPSSGANVLTF,TGTGCCAGCAGCCCAGGACAGCCAAGCTCTGGGGCCAACGTCCTGACTTTC
TRBD1,-,TRBJ2-1,TRBV19,CASSKDRGQGFNEQFF,TGTGCCAGTAGCAAAGACAGGGGGCAAGGGTTTAATGAGCAGTTCTTC
TRBD1,-,TRBJ1-3,TRBV30,CARTGGSGNTIYF,TGTGCCCGGACAGGGGGATCTGGAAACACCATATATTTT
-,-,TRBJ2-7,TRBV19,CASSYGVSYEQYF,TGTGCCAGTAGTTACGGGGTCTCCTACGAGCAGTACTTC
TRBD2,-,TRBJ2-7,TRBV3-1/TRBV3-2,CASSRTLTSGGALAQYF,TGTGCCAGCAGCCGAACTCTGACTAGCGGGGGTGCCCTAGCGCAGTACTTC
-,-,TRBJ2-3,TRBV11-2,CASSWVAGTSTDTQYF,TGTGCCAGCAGCTGGGTCGCGGGAACTAGCACAGATACGCAGTATTTT
TRBD2,-,TRBJ2-5,TRBV27,CASSLLAGTVQETQYF,TGTGCCAGCAGTTTACTAGCGGGAACGGTCCAAGAGACCCAGTACTTC
TRBD1,-,TRBJ1-5,TRBV15,CATSREGTGGNQPQHF,TGTGCCACCTCCCGCGAGGGGACAGGAGGCAATCAGCCCCAGCATTTT
TRBD1,-,TRBJ1-2,TRBV19,CASSIVSGQGDGYTF,TGTGCCAGTAGTATAGTCTCGGGACAGGGAGATGGCTACACCTTC
TRBD1,-,TRBJ1-5,TRBV19,CASSGQAHNQPQHF,TGTGCCAGTTCGGGACAGGCTCACAATCAGCCCCAGCATTTT
-,-,TRBJ1-4,TRBV2,CASSVGDMAGGYEKLFF,TGTGCCAGCAGTGTAGGGGACATGGCCGGGGGGTACGAAAAACTGTTTTTT